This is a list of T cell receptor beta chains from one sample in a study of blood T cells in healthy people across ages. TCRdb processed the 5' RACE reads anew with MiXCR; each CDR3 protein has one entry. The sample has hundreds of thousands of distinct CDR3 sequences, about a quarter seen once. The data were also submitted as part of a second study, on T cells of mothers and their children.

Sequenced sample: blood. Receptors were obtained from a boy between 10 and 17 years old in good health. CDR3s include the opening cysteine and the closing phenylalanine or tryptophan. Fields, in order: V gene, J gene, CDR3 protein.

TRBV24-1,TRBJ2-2,CATSDGDRGVGELFF
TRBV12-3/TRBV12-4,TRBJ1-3,CASSPDGISGNTIYF
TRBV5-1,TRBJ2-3,CASRRGTSTDTQYF
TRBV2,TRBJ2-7,CASSEAAYEQYF
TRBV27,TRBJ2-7,CASKTQEGTGTYEQYF
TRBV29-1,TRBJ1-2,CSVGAQGESYTF
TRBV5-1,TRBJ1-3,CASSFRESGNTIYF
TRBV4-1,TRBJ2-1,CASSQNNRVENEQFF
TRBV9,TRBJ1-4,CASSVDGSSEKLFF
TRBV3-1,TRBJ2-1,CASARSGGRDNEQFF
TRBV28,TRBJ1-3,CASSSSLGAKGSAGNTIYF
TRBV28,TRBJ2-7,CASSLPGSYSYEQYF
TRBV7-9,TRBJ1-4,CASSMNTNPAEKLFF
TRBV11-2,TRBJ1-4,CASSLATLSEKLFF
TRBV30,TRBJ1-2,CAWSARGANYGYTF
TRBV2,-,CANLKTSGGMVEQFF
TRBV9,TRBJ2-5,CASSVLADATETQYF
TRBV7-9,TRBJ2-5,CASSLTPTRAKETQYF
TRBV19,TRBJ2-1,CASSMRRGRWTNEQFF
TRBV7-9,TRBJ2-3,CASSSPWGQGDTDTQYF
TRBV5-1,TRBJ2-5,CASRAGRGAIQETQYF
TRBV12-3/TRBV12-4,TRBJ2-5,CASSLISGASETQYF
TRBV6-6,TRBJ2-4,CASSYESLAKNIQYF
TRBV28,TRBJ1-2,CASSGNLYGYTF
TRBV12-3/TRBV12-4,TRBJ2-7,CASSLREEQYF
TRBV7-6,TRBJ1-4,CASSLGGYNEKLFF
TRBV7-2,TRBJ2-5,CASTPGQGSQETQYF
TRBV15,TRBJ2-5,CATRFAHGTYQETQYF
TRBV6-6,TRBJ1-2,CASSYSGSSSGYTF
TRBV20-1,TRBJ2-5,CSARADEMGETQYF
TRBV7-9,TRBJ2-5,CASATRRFQATQYF
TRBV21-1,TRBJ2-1,CASSLRTVEALFF
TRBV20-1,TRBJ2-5,CTADFQETQYF
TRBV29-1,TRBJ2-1,CSVVSYNEQFF
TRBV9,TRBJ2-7,CASSVEEGSYEQYF
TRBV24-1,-,CATQGQDSYEQYF
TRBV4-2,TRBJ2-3,CASSQERGAYTDTQYF
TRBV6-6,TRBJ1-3,CASSLGQGQAGNTIYF
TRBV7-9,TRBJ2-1,CASSSTRGSYNEQFF
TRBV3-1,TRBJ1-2,CASTPGTNYGYTF
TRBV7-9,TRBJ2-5,CASSSTGGISQETQYF
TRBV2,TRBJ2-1,CASTKSLRYNEQFF
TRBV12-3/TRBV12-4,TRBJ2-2,CASSSLRATGELFF
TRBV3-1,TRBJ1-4,CASSPVYRDNEKLFF
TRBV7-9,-,CASSPRPGTGPRISYEQYF
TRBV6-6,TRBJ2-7,CASERTEPYEQYF
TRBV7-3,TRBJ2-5,CASSPAGASAAQETQYF
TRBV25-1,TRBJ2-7,CASSRTGTGAYEQYF
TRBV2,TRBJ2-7,CASSGTFIKGEQYF
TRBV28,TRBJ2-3,CASRTQLYTDTQYF
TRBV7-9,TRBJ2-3,CASSLAYLSGDRDTDTQYF
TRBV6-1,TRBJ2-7,CASSTNRGGYEQYF
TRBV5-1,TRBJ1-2,CASSLEGYGYTF
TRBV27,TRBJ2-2,CASSSRGLVGGELFF
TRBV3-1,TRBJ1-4,CASSQERHTREKLFF
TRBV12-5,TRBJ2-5,CASGPSHSGTQYF
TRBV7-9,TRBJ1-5,CASSYWTGLNNQPQHF
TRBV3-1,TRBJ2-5,CASSPTWGAETQYF
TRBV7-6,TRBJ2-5,CASRWAGGPARQETQYF